Listed here are 32 T cell receptor beta chains from one sample, sequenced in a study of cytomegalovirus exposure and HLA in healthy donors (dated by TCRdb to about 2017). Preparation of the library involved the immunoSEQ multiplex PCR assay. The multiplex PCR relied on a mix of 60 forward primers for TCR Vbeta segments and 13 reverse primers for TCR Jbeta segments. The source is immuneACCESS, and TCRdb retained only in-frame sequences with V and J called. Part of the clones is not carried over; for the studies checked, unresolved V genes explain less than half of this, and the remainder is unexplained. The sample includes approximately 100,000 clones, with 60% to 80% observed a single time. Jointly, the top ten make up about 2% of the sample. Sequencing was performed on PBMCs. The receptor source for this set is a human donor in good health.

The J gene is TRBJ2-1, the V gene TRBV19; 8 nucleotides match TRBD1. The CDR3 is 15 amino acids. Germline V gene lookup returns CDR1 LNHDA and CDR2 SQIVND (reference sequence). The V and J ends lost 6 bases and 7 bases, in that order; junction bases with no gene match: 11. CDR3 bases: TGTGCCAGTAGCCTCGGACAGGGTGGAAGGAATGAGCAGTTCTTC. It encodes CASSLGQGGRNEQFF.

This clone occurred a few times. V usage is TRBV2 and J usage is TRBJ1-2; tentative D call: TRBD1 (6 bases). The V gene's germline CDR1 is SNHLY and CDR2 FYNNEI. Between the trimmed V and J ends, which lost 1 base and 4 bases, there was a span of 10 bases. The CDR3 is 14 amino acids. This CDR3 reads CASSEGTVRYGYTF. DNA of the CDR3: TGTGCCAGCAGTGAAGGGACAGTTCGCTATGGCTACACCTTC. Combining the CDR3 with reference TRBV2 and TRBJ1-2 gives the whole variable domain EPEVTQTPSHQVTQMGQEVILRCVPISNHLYFYWYRQILGQKVEFLVSFYNNEISEKSEIFDDQFSVERPDGSNFTLKIRSTKLEDSAMYFCASSEGTVRYGYTFGSGTRLTVV.

The chain carries TRBV6-1 and TRBJ1-5; 7 bases fit TRBD1. This CDR3 contains 15 residues. With V trimmed by 6 bases and J by 5 bases, 10 bases remained unmatched. Germline CDR1 is MNHNS and CDR2 is SASEGT. The CDR3: CASRAVTGFDQPQHF. CDR3 DNA sequence: TGTGCCAGCAGGGCCGTGACAGGGTTTGATCAGCCCCAGCATTTT.

This chain connects TRBV5-1 to TRBJ2-5, with 10 bases fitting TRBD2. With 5 bases clipped from V and 2 bases from J, the junction kept 0 bases outside the gene matches. This CDR3 is built from 13 residues. The germline V gene encodes CDR1 SGHRS and CDR2 YFSETQ. DNA of the CDR3: TGCGCCAGCAGACTAGCGGGGCAAGAGACCCAGTACTTC. This sequence encodes CASRLAGQETQYF.

This clone was found a few times. This chain connects TRBV11-1 to TRBJ2-1; 8 nucleotides agree with TRBD2. CDR3 size: 16 residues. The trim removed 5 bases at V and 6 bases at J, leaving 12 bases unmatched. The germline V gene encodes CDR1 SGHAT and CDR2 FQDESV (reference sequence). The CDR3 nucleotides are TGTGCCAGCAGCCCCGGGGGCGGCGGGGGGTTCAATGAGCAGTTCTTC. Translating gives CASSPGGGGGFNEQFF. The whole variable domain, filled in from reference TRBV11-1 and TRBJ2-1, reads EAEVAQSPRYKITEKSQAVAFWCDPISGHATLYWYRQILGQGPELLVQFQDESVVDDSQLPKDRFSAERLKGVDSTLKIQPAELGDSAMYLCASSPGGGGGFNEQFFGPGTRLTVL.

The chain uses TRBV6-6 and TRBJ1-2, with TRBD1 matching 8 bases. Germline CDR1 is MNHNY and CDR2 is SVGAGI (reference sequence). After removal of 2 bases from V and 7 bases from J, the junction contained 6 bases not matched to a gene. There are 14 residues in the CDR3. The CDR3 sequence is CASSYLDRGSGYTF. For the CDR3, the DNA is TGTGCCAGCAGTTACCTCGACAGGGGTAGTGGCTACACCTTC.

This clone was counted a few times. The rearrangement links TRBV5-1 to TRBJ1-4; the match to TRBD1 covers 11 bases. The CDR3 consists of 15 residues. Germline CDR1 reads SGHRS; CDR2 reads YFSETQ. The trim removed 4 bases at V and 7 bases at J, leaving 6 bases unmatched. The CDR3 loop reads CASSIGTGGSEKLFF. CDR3 in DNA: TGCGCCAGCAGCATTGGGACAGGGGGGAGTGAAAAACTGTTTTTT.

The chain is built from TRBV5-1 and TRBJ2-2; 13 bases are shared with TRBD2. V gave up 5 bases and J gave up 5 bases; unmatched junction bases: 12. This CDR3 has 18 amino acids. Germline V gene data show CDR1 as SGHRS and CDR2 as YFSETQ. CDR3 loop: CASREGLAGLPLTGELFF. For the CDR3, the DNA is TGCGCCAGCAGGGAGGGACTAGCGGGGCTCCCTCTAACCGGGGAGCTGTTTTTT.

This clone was seen a single time. This chain joins TRBV9 and TRBJ1-4; 9 positions match TRBD1. There are 14 residues in the CDR3. In germline, CDR1 is SGDLS, CDR2 YYNGEE. Losses at the gene ends were 4 bases for V and 9 bases for J; bases not matched to a gene: 7. The CDR3 sequence is CASSPQGAVKKLFF. In DNA, the CDR3 is TGTGCCAGCAGCCCACAGGGGGCAGTCAAAAAACTGTTTTTT.

The V gene is TRBV19, the J gene TRBJ1-1, with a tentative D call TRBD1 (5 bases). The CDR3 consists of 15 residues. Germline-derived CDR1 and CDR2 are LNHDA and SQIVND (reference sequence). Trimming shortened V by 2 bases and J by 1 base, and 11 bases separated the two germline ends. The chain's CDR3 is CASSIRPGGNTEAFF. The CDR3, as DNA: TGTGCCAGTAGTATACGTCCGGGGGGGAACACTGAAGCTTTCTTT.

This clone appeared a few times. V is TRBV28 and J is TRBJ2-7; 10 nucleotides line up with TRBD2. Germline V lookup: CDR1 MDHEN, CDR2 SYDVKM. V trimming: 3 bases; J trimming: 7 bases; junction bases outside the gene matches: 9. The CDR3 covers 15 residues. This CDR3 is CASSFRSGRAREQYF. The DNA of the CDR3 is TGTGCCAGCAGTTTTCGGAGCGGGAGGGCGCGGGAGCAGTACTTC.

This chain connects TRBV15 to TRBJ1-3, with D possibly TRBD1 on 5 matching bases. V lost 1 base to trimming and J lost 4 bases, with 5 bases between them. In germline, CDR1 is LNHNV, CDR2 YYDKDF (reference sequence). The CDR3 runs 13 residues. The CDR3 spells CATSRGQGNTIYF. CDR3 DNA sequence: TGTGCCACCAGCAGAGGACAGGGAAACACCATATATTTT.

A few counts support this clone. The chain uses TRBV7-6 and TRBJ2-7, with 10 positions matching TRBD1. This CDR3 contains 15 residues. Germline loops: CDR1 SGHVS, CDR2 FNYEAQ. The junction had 5 bases not matched to a gene; V was cut back by 5 bases and J by 1 base. CDR3 DNA: TGTGCCAGCAGCCCAAGGGACAGGGGATCCTACGAGCAGTACTTC. Translation: CASSPRDRGSYEQYF.

V usage is TRBV6-5 and J usage is TRBJ1-1; D is perhaps TRBD1 (6 bases). This CDR3 region has 14 residues. Deletions cut 6 bases from V and 3 bases from J, with 14 bases between. Germline-derived CDR1 and CDR2 are MNHEY and SVGAGI. The CDR3 region is CASRVTGYDTEAFF. The DNA for the CDR3 is TGTGCCAGCAGAGTCACAGGGTACGACACTGAAGCTTTCTTT.

V is TRBV27 and J is TRBJ2-3; 9 nucleotides match TRBD2. This CDR3 contains 15 residues. V trimming: 8 bases; J trimming: 5 bases; junction bases outside the gene matches: 11. Per germline, CDR1 MNHEY and CDR2 SMNVEV (reference sequence). The CDR3 coding sequence is TGTGCCAGCGGATCGGCTAGCGGGATGAGAGATACGCAGTATTTT. It is translated as CASGSASGMRDTQYF.

The chain carries TRBV5-4 and TRBJ2-2; 9 bases match TRBD1. Losses at the gene ends were 4 bases for V and 4 bases for J; bases not matched to a gene: 5. CDR1 SGHNT and CDR2 YYREEE come from the germline V gene (reference sequence). The CDR3 runs 15 residues. CDR3 sequence reads: CASSHGTGSTGELFF. CDR3 sequence (DNA): TGTGCCAGCAGCCACGGGACAGGGAGCACCGGGGAGCTGTTTTTT.

J is TRBJ1-5 and V is TRBV29-1; no clear D gene. The germline CDR1 and CDR2 sequences are SQVTM and ANQGSEA. This CDR3 has 15 residues. V shed 6 bases and J shed 7 bases, with 22 bases lying between them. CDR3 nucleotides: TGCAGCGTCCTAGAGGGCGGGGAGGAGGGCCAGCCCCAGCATTTT. Amino acid sequence: CSVLEGGEEGQPQHF.

CDR3: CASQKSDRAETQYF. CDR3 sequence (DNA): TGTGCCAGTCAAAAAAGCGACCGAGCGGAGACCCAGTACTTC. V usage is TRBV19 and J usage is TRBJ2-5; D unresolved. CDR3 length equals 14 residues. V gave up 8 bases and J gave up 5 bases, with 18 bases separating them. The germline V gene has CDR1 LNHDA and CDR2 SQIVND (reference sequence). Based on the CDR3 plus reference TRBV19 and TRBJ2-5, the full variable domain is DGGITQSPKYLFRKEGQNVTLSCEQNLNHDAMYWYRQDPGQGLRLIYYSQIVNDFQKGDIAEGYSVSREKKESFPLTVTSAQKNPTAFYLCASQKSDRAETQYFGPGTRLLVL.

J is TRBJ1-4 and V is TRBV5-1; D ambiguous. Germline loops: CDR1 SGHRS, CDR2 YFSETQ. This CDR3 has 11 amino acids. CDR3 bases: TGCGTTAAGAGGAGTTGTGAAAAACTGTTTTTT. It translates to CVKRSCEKLFF.

CDR3 region: CASSRLAAQETQYF. The CDR3 nucleotides read TGCGCCAGCAGCAGACTAGCGGCCCAAGAGACCCAGTACTTC. The chain joins TRBV5-1 to TRBJ2-5; TRBD2 agrees at 9 bases. Per the germline V gene, CDR1 is SGHRS and CDR2 is YFSETQ. The CDR3 contains 14 residues. The junction had 2 bases not matched to a gene; V was cut back by 4 bases and J by 1 base. Full variable domain (outside the CDR3, taken from reference TRBV5-1 and TRBJ2-5): KAGVTQTPRYLIKTRGQQVTLSCSPISGHRSVSWYQQTPGQGLQFLFEYFSETQRNKGNFPGRFSGRQFSNSRSEMNVSTLELGDSALYLCASSRLAAQETQYFGPGTRLLVL.

The V call is TRBV30, the J call TRBJ1-1, with 11 positions matching TRBD1. Trimming removed 0 bases from V and 11 bases from J; junction bases left unmatched: 5. CDR3 length equals 13 residues. Germline lookup yields CDR1 GTSNPN and CDR2 SVGIG (reference sequence). As DNA, the CDR3 is TGTGCCTGGAGTGTACTCCGGGACAGGGGGGCTTTCTTT. As protein: CAWSVLRDRGAFF.

The chain joins TRBV4-1 to TRBJ1-6; unclear D gene. This CDR3 is 13 amino acids long. Germline CDR1 and CDR2: MGHRA and YSYEKL. Trimming removed 5 bases from V and 9 bases from J, with 11 bases in between. The CDR3 here is CASSFPGFSPLHF. As DNA, the CDR3 is TGCGCCAGCAGCTTTCCGGGGTTTTCACCCCTCCACTTT.

The chain recombines TRBV2 with TRBJ2-7, with D hard to call. Germline CDR1 is SNHLY and CDR2 is FYNNEI. The length of the CDR3 is 13 residues. With 1 base removed from V and 3 bases from J, the gap between germline ends came to 7 bases. CDR3 loop: CASSEDPIYEQYF. The CDR3 DNA reads as TGTGCCAGCAGTGAAGATCCTATCTACGAGCAGTACTTC.

V is TRBV5-5 and J is TRBJ2-7; maybe TRBD2 (6 bases). Germline assignment: CDR1 SGHKS and CDR2 YYEKEE (reference sequence). V lost 1 base to trimming and J lost 3 bases, with 14 bases between them. This CDR3 is 15 amino acids long. The CDR3 is CASSLSPGEGYEQYF. The DNA for the CDR3 is TGTGCCAGCAGCTTGTCTCCGGGAGAGGGCTACGAGCAGTACTTC.

The sample holds a few counts of this clone. The J gene is TRBJ2-7, the V gene TRBV14; D ambiguous. The CDR3 totals 14 residues. V dropped 4 bases and J dropped 0 bases, with 10 bases sitting between them. The V gene's germline CDR1 is SGHDN and CDR2 FVKESK. The CDR3 here is CASSPTRSSYEQYF. The CDR3 DNA follows: TGTGCCAGCAGCCCGACGCGGAGCTCCTACGAGCAGTACTTC.

This clone was found a few times. The rearrangement joins TRBV30 to TRBJ2-1, with D tentatively TRBD2 (5 bases). This CDR3 spans 14 amino acids. Germline assignment: CDR1 GTSNPN and CDR2 SVGIG (reference sequence). V was pared by 4 bases and J by 5 bases, with 15 bases between. The CDR3 coding sequence is TGTGCCTGGAACGGGGATCTATTAAACAATGAGCAGTTCTTC. Protein: CAWNGDLLNNEQFF.

Here the CDR3 DNA reads TGCGCCAGCAGCTTGGGTCATGCGGGAGGCTCCTACGAGCAGTACTTC. Protein: CASSLGHAGGSYEQYF. The V gene is TRBV5-1, the J gene TRBJ2-7; TRBD2 matches at 8 bases. Germline V gene data show CDR1 as SGHRS and CDR2 as YFSETQ. This CDR3 region has 16 residues. Trimming removed 0 bases from V and 0 bases from J; junction bases left unmatched: 5.

This chain joins TRBV28 and TRBJ1-4; 10 bases match TRBD1. The CDR3 runs to 15 residues. Losses at the gene ends were 6 bases for V and 6 bases for J; bases not matched to a gene: 7. In germline, CDR1 is MDHEN, CDR2 SYDVKM. DNA for the CDR3: TGTGCCAGCAGCCTGGGGGGGACAGGGGATGAAAAACTGTTTTTT. Translation gives CASSLGGTGDEKLFF.

J is TRBJ1-5 and V is TRBV5-8; D remains ambiguous. CDR1 SGHTS and CDR2 YDEGEE come from the germline V gene. With 4 bases removed from V and 4 bases from J, the gap between germline ends came to 12 bases. This CDR3 has 14 amino acids. This CDR3 is CASSGPGSNQPQHF. CDR3 DNA: TGTGCCAGCAGCGGACCGGGATCGAATCAGCCCCAGCATTTT.

This clone was seen a handful of times. The chain links TRBV23-1 to TRBJ2-1; 9 bases agree with TRBD2. TRBV23-1 is an ORF for which the function is uncertain. J was trimmed by 13 bases and V by 0 bases; bases with no gene match: 4. CDR3 length: 13 residues. For the CDR3, the DNA is TGCGCCAGCAGTCAATCAGGGGGGACTAGCCAGTTCTTC. Translated, it gives CASSQSGGTSQFF.

CDR3 coding DNA: TGTGCCAGCAGCCCACACACGGGACAGGAAAACTATGGCTACACCTTC. Translated: CASSPHTGQENYGYTF. V is TRBV28 and J is TRBJ1-2, with 8 bases identical to TRBD1. Germline CDR1 MDHEN, CDR2 SYDVKM. The CDR3 runs to 16 residues. J gave up 2 bases and V 6 bases, and 11 bases lay outside the gene matches.

The chain links TRBV7-2 to TRBJ2-7; D is unresolved. This CDR3 is built from 15 residues. Trimming removed 1 base at V and 0 bases at J, with 10 bases between. Per the germline V gene, CDR1 is SGHTA and CDR2 is FQGNSA. The CDR3: CASSLVSGSSYEQYF. The CDR3 nucleotides read TGTGCCAGCAGCTTAGTATCAGGCAGCTCCTACGAGCAGTACTTC. Together with reference TRBV7-2 and TRBJ2-7, the CDR3 gives the full variable domain: GAGVSQSPSNKVTEKGKDVELRCDPISGHTALYWYRQSLGQGLEFLIYFQGNSAPDKSGLPSDRFSAERTGGSVSTLTIQRTQQEDSAVYLCASSLVSGSSYEQYFGPGTRLTVT.